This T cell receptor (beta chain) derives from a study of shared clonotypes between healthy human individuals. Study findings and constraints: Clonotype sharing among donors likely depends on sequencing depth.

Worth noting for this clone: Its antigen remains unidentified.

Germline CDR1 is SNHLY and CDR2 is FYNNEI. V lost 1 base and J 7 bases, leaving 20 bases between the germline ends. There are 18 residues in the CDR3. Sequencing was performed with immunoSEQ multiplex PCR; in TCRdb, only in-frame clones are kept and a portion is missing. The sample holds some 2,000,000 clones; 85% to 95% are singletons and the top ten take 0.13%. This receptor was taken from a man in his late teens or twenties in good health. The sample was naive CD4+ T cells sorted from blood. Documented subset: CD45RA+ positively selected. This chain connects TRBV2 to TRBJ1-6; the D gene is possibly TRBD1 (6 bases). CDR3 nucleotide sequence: TGTGCCAGCAGTGAAGGCCACTACAGGGTTGCTTCGAATTCACCCCTCCACTTT. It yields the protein CASSEGHYRVASNSPLHF.